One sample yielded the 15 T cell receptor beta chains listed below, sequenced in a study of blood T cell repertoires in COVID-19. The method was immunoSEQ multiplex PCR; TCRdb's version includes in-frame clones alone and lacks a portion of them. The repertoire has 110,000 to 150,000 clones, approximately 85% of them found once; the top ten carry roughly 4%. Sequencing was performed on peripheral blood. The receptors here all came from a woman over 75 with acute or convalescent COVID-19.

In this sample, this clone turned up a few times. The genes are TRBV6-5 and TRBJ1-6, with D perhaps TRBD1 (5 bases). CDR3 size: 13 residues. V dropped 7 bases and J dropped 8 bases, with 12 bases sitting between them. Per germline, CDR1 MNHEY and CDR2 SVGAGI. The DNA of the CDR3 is TGTGCCAGCAAACAGGCAGCTTATTCACCCCTCCACTTT. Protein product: CASKQAAYSPLHF.

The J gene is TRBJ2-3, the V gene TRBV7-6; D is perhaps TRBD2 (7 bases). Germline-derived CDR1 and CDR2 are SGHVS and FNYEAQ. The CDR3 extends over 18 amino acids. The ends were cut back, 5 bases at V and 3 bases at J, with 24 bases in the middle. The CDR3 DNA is TGTGCCAGCAGCCAGAGTGCCGGGGGGCAAGGGTTTACAGATACGCAGTATTTT. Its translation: CASSQSAGGQGFTDTQYF.

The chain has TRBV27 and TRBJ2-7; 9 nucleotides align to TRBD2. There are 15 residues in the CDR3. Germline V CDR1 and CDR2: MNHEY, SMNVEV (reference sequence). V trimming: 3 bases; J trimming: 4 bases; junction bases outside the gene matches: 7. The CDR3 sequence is CASSFVAGAGYEQYF. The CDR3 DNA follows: TGTGCCAGCAGTTTCGTAGCGGGAGCGGGGTACGAGCAGTACTTC.

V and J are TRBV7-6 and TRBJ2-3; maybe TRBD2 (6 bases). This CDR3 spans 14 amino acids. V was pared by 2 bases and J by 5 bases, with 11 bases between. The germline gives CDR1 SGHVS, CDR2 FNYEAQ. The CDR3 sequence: CASSLFSGGDTQYF. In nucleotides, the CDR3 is TGTGCCAGCAGCTTATTTAGCGGTGGAGATACGCAGTATTTT.

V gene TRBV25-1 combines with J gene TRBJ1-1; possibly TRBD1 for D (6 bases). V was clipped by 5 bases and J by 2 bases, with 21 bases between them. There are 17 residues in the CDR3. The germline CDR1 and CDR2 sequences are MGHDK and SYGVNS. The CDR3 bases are TGTGCCAGCAGTCCCTCCGCCACGGGAGGGGGAAACACTGAAGCTTTCTTT. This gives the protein CASSPSATGGGNTEAFF.

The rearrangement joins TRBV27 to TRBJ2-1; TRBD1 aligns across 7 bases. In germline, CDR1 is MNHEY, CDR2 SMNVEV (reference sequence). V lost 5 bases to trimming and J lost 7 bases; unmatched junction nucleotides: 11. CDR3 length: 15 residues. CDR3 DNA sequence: TGTGCCAGCAGTACCGGGACAGCAGGGAGAAATGAGCAGTTCTTC. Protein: CASSTGTAGRNEQFF.

The CDR3 nucleotides are TGTGCCAGCTCACCACTTCCGCCGGGACAGAGTTATGGCTACACCTTC. It specifies CASSPLPPGQSYGYTF. The chain combines TRBV18 with TRBJ1-2; TRBD1 agrees at 7 bases. With V trimmed by 1 base and J by 5 bases, 10 bases remained unmatched. The CDR3 has 16 amino acids. Germline CDR1 reads KGHSH; CDR2 reads LQKENI.

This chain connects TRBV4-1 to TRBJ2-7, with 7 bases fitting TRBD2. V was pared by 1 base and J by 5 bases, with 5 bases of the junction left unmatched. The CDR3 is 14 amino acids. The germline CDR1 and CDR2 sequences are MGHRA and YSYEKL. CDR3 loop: CASSQGERGNEQYF. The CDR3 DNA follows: TGCGCCAGCAGCCAAGGTGAGCGGGGAAACGAGCAGTACTTC.

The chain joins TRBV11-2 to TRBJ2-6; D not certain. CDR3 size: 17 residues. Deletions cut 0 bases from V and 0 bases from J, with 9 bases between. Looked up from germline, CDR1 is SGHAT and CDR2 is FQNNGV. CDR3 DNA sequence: TGTGCCAGCAGCTTAGATGCGGCTGTCTCTGGGGCCAACGTCCTGACTTTC. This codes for CASSLDAAVSGANVLTF. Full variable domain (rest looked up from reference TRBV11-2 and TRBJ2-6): EAGVAQSPRYKIIEKRQSVAFWCNPISGHATLYWYQQILGQGPKLLIQFQNNGVVDDSQLPKDRFSAERLKGVDSTLKIQPAKLEDSAVYLCASSLDAAVSGANVLTFGAGSRLTVL.

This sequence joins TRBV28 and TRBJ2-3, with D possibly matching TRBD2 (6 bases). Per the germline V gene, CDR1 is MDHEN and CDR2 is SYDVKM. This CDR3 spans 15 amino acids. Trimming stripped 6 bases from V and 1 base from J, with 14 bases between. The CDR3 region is CASSTRELGTDTQYF. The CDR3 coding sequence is TGTGCCAGCAGCACCCGGGAGTTGGGCACAGATACGCAGTATTTT.

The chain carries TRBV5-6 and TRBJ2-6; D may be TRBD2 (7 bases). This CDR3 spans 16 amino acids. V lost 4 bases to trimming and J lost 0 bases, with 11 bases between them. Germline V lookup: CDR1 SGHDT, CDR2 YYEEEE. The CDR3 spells CASSPRGLSGANVLTF. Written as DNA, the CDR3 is TGTGCCAGCAGCCCGCGGGGGCTCTCTGGGGCCAACGTCCTGACTTTC.

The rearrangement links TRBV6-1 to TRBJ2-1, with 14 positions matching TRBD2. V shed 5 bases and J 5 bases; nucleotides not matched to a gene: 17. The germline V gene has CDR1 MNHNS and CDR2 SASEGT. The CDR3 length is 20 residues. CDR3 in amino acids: CASSKGGGLAGVRFNNEQFF. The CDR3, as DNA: TGTGCCAGCAGTAAAGGGGGGGGACTAGCGGGAGTCCGGTTCAACAATGAGCAGTTCTTC.

The chain's CDR3 is CASSPLGDIEKLFF. The CDR3 coding sequence is TGTGCCAGCAGCCCTCTAGGGGATATTGAAAAACTGTTTTTT. The chain combines TRBV11-2 with TRBJ1-4, with D maybe TRBD1 (5 bases). V lost 5 bases to trimming and J lost 7 bases, with 14 bases between them. Germline V gene data show CDR1 as SGHAT and CDR2 as FQNNGV. The CDR3 is 14 residues long.

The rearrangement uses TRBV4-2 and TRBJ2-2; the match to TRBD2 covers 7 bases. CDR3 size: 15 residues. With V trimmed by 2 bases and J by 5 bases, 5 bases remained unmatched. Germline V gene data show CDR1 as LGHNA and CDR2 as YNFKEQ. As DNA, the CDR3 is TGTGCCAGCAGCCAAACGGGACTACTTACCGGGGAGCTGTTTTTT. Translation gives CASSQTGLLTGELFF.

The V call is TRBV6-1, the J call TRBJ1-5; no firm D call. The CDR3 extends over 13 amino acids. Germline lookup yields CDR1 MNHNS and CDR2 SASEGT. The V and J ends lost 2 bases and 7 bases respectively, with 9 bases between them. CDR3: CASSEPAGQPQHF. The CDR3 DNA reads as TGTGCCAGCAGTGAACCGGCGGGCCAGCCCCAGCATTTT.